Following are 2 T cell receptor beta chains from one sample sequenced in a study of blood T cell repertoires in COVID-19. The protocol was immunoSEQ multiplex PCR, while the TCRdb copy is restricted to in-frame clones and leaves out a portion. This sample has around 160,000 clones, with about four fifths found just once. The sequenced sample was peripheral blood. The receptors were gathered from an elderly woman with acute or convalescent COVID-19.

The rearrangement joins TRBV18 to TRBJ2-1; D is possibly TRBD1 (5 bases). The CDR3 consists of 13 residues. Looked up from germline, CDR1 is KGHSH and CDR2 is LQKENI. Trimming left V 4 bases short and J 2 bases short, with 6 bases between. Here the CDR3 DNA reads TGTGCCAGCTCACAAGGGGCCTACAATGAGCAGTTCTTC. Its translation: CASSQGAYNEQFF.

CDR3 sequence: CASRAAAYSNQPQHF. CDR3 DNA: TGTGCCAGCAGGGCGGCGGCTTATAGCAATCAGCCCCAGCATTTT. The rearrangement links TRBV6-5 to TRBJ1-5; D gene uncertain. Germline V gene lookup returns CDR1 MNHEY and CDR2 SVGAGI. CDR3 length: 15 residues. Trimming removed 6 bases from V and 0 bases from J, with 12 bases in between.